The following is a T cell receptor beta chain sequence with its context. TCRdb redid the calling of the reads with MiXCR, one entry per CDR3 protein. The sample holds about 150,000 distinct CDR3 sequences, 23% seen once. This entry is derived from a study of T cell repertoires in cytomegalovirus infection. The TCR was taken from a human donor in good health (CMV status not recorded). Some clones in this sample may be carry-over from other donors' samples. What was sequenced was PBMCs.

CDR3 protein: CASSPTTRYEQYF. CDR3 coding DNA: TGTGCCAGCAGCCCCACGACTAGATACGAGCAGTACTTC. The V gene is TRBV14, the J gene TRBJ2-7, with a weak D call TRBD2 (6 bases). The CDR3 spans 13 residues. Trimming stripped 4 bases from V and 4 bases from J, with 11 bases between. Looked up from germline, CDR1 is SGHDN and CDR2 is FVKESK.